This T cell receptor beta chain was found in a study of radiation and T cells in renal cell carcinoma. Here immunoSEQ multiplex PCR was the method, and the copy in TCRdb shows in-frame clones only, minus some. The sample consists of 70,000 to 90,000 clones, around 85% of them appearing once. Noted time point: blood 2 weeks post-SBRT. The treatment is: 15 Gy SBRT to primary tumor, nephrectomy 4 weeks later. The TCR comes from a woman in her forties or fifties with renal cell carcinoma. The source was blood, collected from a patient whose treatment included radiotherapy and nephrectomy.

The CDR3 loop reads CASSYLGQGAHEQFF. DNA for the CDR3: TGTGCCAGCAGTTACCTGGGACAGGGGGCGCATGAGCAGTTCTTC. The chain carries TRBV6-5 and TRBJ2-1; 12 bases line up with TRBD1. Germline CDR1 reads MNHEY; CDR2 reads SVGAGI. CDR3 length equals 15 residues. Trimming took 2 bases from V and 8 from J; bases not matched to a gene: 4.